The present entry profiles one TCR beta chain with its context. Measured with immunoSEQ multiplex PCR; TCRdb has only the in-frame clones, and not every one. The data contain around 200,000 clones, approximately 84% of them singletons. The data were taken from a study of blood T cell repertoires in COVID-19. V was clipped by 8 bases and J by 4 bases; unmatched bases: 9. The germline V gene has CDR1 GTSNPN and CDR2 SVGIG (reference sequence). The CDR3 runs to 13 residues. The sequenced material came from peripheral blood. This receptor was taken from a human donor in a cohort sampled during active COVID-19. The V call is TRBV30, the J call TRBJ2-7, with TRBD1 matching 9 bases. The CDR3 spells CAGRDRVSYEQYF. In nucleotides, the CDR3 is TGTGCCGGCAGGGACAGGGTTTCGTACGAGCAGTACTTC.